Listed below are T cell receptor beta chains from one sample, sequenced in a study of blood T cells in healthy people across ages. TCRdb reprocessed the 5' RACE reads with MiXCR, giving one entry per CDR3 protein. Among 1.5 million to 2 million distinct CDR3 sequences listed, around 50% were seen once. The source material was blood. The receptors were gathered from a woman between 40 and 55 years old in good health. Each CDR3 is given with its conserved first and last residue. The D gene is left open where the match is weak. Size tells how often a clone was seen (once, few, many) or the class of an expanded clone, and some rows leave it out.

TRBD2	TRBV6-5	NA	TRBJ2-3	TGTGCCAGCAGTTACTTAGGGACTAGCGGGCTTCCCACAGATACGCAGTATTTT	CASSYLGTSGLPTDTQYF
TRBD1	TRBV13	NA	TRBJ2-4	TGTGCCAGCAGTAAAACCGGGACAGGGGAAAACATTCAGTACTTC	CASSKTGTGENIQYF
NA	TRBV20-1	NA	TRBJ2-4	TGCAGTGCTAGAGCAGGGGTGGGGGCCAAAAACATTCAGTACTTC	CSARAGVGAKNIQYF
TRBD1	TRBV9	NA	TRBJ2-1	TGTGCCAGCAGCGAGACAGGGATTAATGAGCAGTTCTTC	CASSETGINEQFF
NA	TRBV28	few	TRBJ2-6	TGTGCCAGCAGTCCGAGGACAGGGAGGGCGTCTGGGGCCAACGTCCTGACTTTC	CASSPRTGRASGANVLTF
NA	TRBV20-1	once	TRBJ1-2	TGCAGTGCTAGACACACTAGGGGGGAGAATGGCTACACCTTC	CSARHTRGENGYTF
NA	TRBV7-8	NA	TRBJ2-1	TGTGCCACCGGATACGCCATTAATGAGCAGTTCTTC	CATGYAINEQFF
TRBD2	TRBV28	NA	TRBJ2-7	TGTGCCAGCAGTTTACCTACTAGCGGGGGGGCCCACGAGCAGTACTTC	CASSLPTSGGAHEQYF
NA	TRBV3-1	NA	TRBJ2-1	TGTGCCAGTGCAGCGATAGCGACCCAGTTCTTC	CASAAIATQFF
NA	TRBV19	NA	TRBJ2-7	TGTGCCAGTAGTATAGGGGCAGGGGAAACCTACGAGCAGTACTTC	CASSIGAGETYEQYF
TRBD2	TRBV6-5	NA	TRBJ2-1	TGTGCCAGCAGTTACTCTTACCGGACTAGCGGCGACAATGAGCAGTTCTTC	CASSYSYRTSGDNEQFF
TRBD2	TRBV4-2	NA	TRBJ2-5	TGTGCCAGCAGCCAAGCCCCCAGCGGGCGGGGGTTACAAGAGACCCAGTACTTC	CASSQAPSGRGLQETQYF
TRBD1	TRBV9	NA	TRBJ2-6	TGTGCCAGCAGCGTTTCAGGGGGCACTGGGGCCAACGTCCTGACTTTC	CASSVSGGTGANVLTF
NA	TRBV20-1	NA	TRBJ1-5	TGCAGTGCACCGACAGGAATTGCCAATCAGCCCCAGCATTTT	CSAPTGIANQPQHF
TRBD2	TRBV5-1	once	TRBJ2-1	TGCGCCAGCCAGCGTCTACCATCTAGCGGGGTGAGTGAGCAGTTCTTC	CASQRLPSSGVSEQFF
NA	TRBV28	few	TRBJ2-3	TGTGCCAGCAGTTTTGGGCTCGCTAGCACAGATACGCAGTATTTT	CASSFGLASTDTQYF
NA	TRBV6-5	once	TRBJ2-3	TGTGCCAGCAGTTACTTCACTCGGGACCCAGATACGCAGTATTTT	CASSYFTRDPDTQYF
NA	TRBV27	NA	TRBJ2-7	TGTGCCAGCGGGGCAGGGATTTACGAGCAGTACTTC	CASGAGIYEQYF
NA	TRBV25-1	NA	TRBJ2-7	TGTGCCAGCAGTGAAGAATTGGGCAGGGGGGATGAGCAGTACTTC	CASSEELGRGDEQYF
NA	TRBV18	NA	TRBJ2-1	TGTGCCAGCCACCCAGGGCAGGGACACGGCAATGAGCAGTTCTTC	CASHPGQGHGNEQFF
NA	TRBV28	NA	TRBJ2-7	TGTGCCAGCAGTTTATATCCCGGAGGGAACCACGAGCAGTACTTC	CASSLYPGGNHEQYF
TRBD1	TRBV18	NA	TRBJ2-1	TGTGCCAGCTCACCAGGGACAGGGACTGGGAATGAGCAGTTCTTC	CASSPGTGTGNEQFF
TRBD1	TRBV6-5	NA	TRBJ1-2	TGTGCCAGCAGACCCGCAAGGGACAGCTATGGCTACACCTTC	CASRPARDSYGYTF
TRBD1	TRBV29-1	NA	TRBJ1-2	TGCAGCGTCCGGACAGGGGGCCCTCCTCCCGGTGGCTACACCTTC	CSVRTGGPPPGGYTF
TRBD2	TRBV28	NA	TRBJ2-7	TGTGCCAGCAGCCTTGGGAGACTAGCCGGCGAGCAGTACTTC	CASSLGRLAGEQYF
NA	TRBV4-3	few	TRBJ2-1	TGCGCCAGCAGCCAAGATGAGGGCAGGGGGCAGTTCTTC	CASSQDEGRGQFF
TRBD2	TRBV12-3/TRBV12-4	NA	TRBJ2-7	TGTGCCAGCAGTTTTCGTGGGGGGGGAGACGGTTTTGAGGCCCAGTACTTC	CASSFRGGGDGFEAQYF
TRBD2	TRBV7-2	NA	TRBJ2-1	TGTGCCGGCAGCCCCGGACTAGCGGGGCAGCAGTTCTTC	CAGSPGLAGQQFF
NA	TRBV7-9	few	TRBJ2-7	TGTGCCAGCAGCTCTCAGGGGAGACAAGGCTACGAGCAGTACTTC	CASSSQGRQGYEQYF
NA	TRBV5-8	once	TRBJ1-5	TGTGCCAGCACCCGTGATGCAGGGTTGGGTCAGCCCCAGCATTTT	CASTRDAGLGQPQHF
NA	TRBV12-3/TRBV12-4	once	TRBJ2-1	TGTGCCAGCAGGTGGACAGTGAGCTCCTACAATGAGCAGTTCTTC	CASRWTVSSYNEQFF
NA	TRBV6-2/TRBV6-3	NA	TRBJ2-7	TGTGCCAGCAGTTACCCGCAGGCCCAGACCGAGCAGTACTTC	CASSYPQAQTEQYF
TRBD1	TRBV6-5	once	TRBJ1-5	TGTGCCAGCAGGAGACAGGGTAAGAATCAGCCCCAGCATTTT	CASRRQGKNQPQHF
TRBD1	TRBV12-3/TRBV12-4	NA	TRBJ2-7	TGTGCCAGCAGTCGACCGACAGGGGGCAGCGACGAGCAGTACTTC	CASSRPTGGSDEQYF
NA	TRBV7-2	NA	TRBJ2-2	TGTGCCAGCAGCTTACCCGGGACCTACACCGGGGTGCTGTTTTTT	CASSLPGTYTGVLFF
TRBD1	TRBV7-2	NA	TRBJ2-1	TGTGCCAGCACCGGACTCGGACAGGGGAACAATGAGCAGTTCTTC	CASTGLGQGNNEQFF
NA	TRBV12-3/TRBV12-4	NA	TRBJ1-1	TGTGCCAGCAGTCCCCAGAAAAGGGCTTTCTTT	CASSPQKRAFF
NA	TRBV7-2	few	TRBJ2-1	TGTGCCAGCAGCCTAGATCGGGGATCCGAGTTCTTC	CASSLDRGSEFF
NA	TRBV29-1	NA	TRBJ2-7	TGCAGCGTTGAAGGGGGAGGGGGATACTACGAGCAGTACTTC	CSVEGGGGYYEQYF
NA	TRBV7-2	few	TRBJ2-1	TGTGCCAGCAGCTTAGCGTCGGGTCATAAGGTCTTGTTCTTC	CASSLASGHKVLFF
NA	TRBV6-1	NA	TRBJ2-3	TGTGCCAGCAGTGAATTTCAGGGTTTCGATACGCAGTATTTT	CASSEFQGFDTQYF